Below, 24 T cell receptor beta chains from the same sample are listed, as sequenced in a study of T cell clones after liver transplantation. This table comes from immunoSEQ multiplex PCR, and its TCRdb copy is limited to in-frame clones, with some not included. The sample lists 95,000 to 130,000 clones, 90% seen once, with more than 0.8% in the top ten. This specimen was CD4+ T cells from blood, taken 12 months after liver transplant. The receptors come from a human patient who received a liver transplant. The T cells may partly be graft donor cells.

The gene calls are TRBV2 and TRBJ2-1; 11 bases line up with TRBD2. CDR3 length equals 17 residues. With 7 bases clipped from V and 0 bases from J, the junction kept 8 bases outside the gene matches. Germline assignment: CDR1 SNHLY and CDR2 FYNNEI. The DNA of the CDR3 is TGTGCCAGCACTGGGACTAGCGGAAAAAGCTCCTACAATGAGCAGTTCTTC. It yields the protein CASTGTSGKSSYNEQFF.

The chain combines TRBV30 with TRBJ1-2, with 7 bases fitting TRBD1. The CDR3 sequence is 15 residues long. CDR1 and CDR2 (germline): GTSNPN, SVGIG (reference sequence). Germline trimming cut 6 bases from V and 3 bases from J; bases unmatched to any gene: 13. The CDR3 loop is CACTREGASDYGYTF. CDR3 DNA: TGTGCCTGCACCCGAGAGGGGGCCTCCGACTATGGCTACACCTTC. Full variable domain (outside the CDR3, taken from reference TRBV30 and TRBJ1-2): SQTIHQWPATLVQPVGSPLSLECTVEGTSNPNLYWYRQAAGRGLQLLFYSVGIGQISSEVPQNLSASRPQDRQFILSSKKLLLSDSGFYLCACTREGASDYGYTFGSGTRLTVV.

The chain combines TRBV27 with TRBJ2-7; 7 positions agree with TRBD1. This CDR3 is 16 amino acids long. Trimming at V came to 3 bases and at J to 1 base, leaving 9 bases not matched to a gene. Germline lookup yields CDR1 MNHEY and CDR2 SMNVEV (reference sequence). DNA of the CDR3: TGTGCCAGCAGTTTCGGGACAGATACCTCTTCCTACGAGCAGTACTTC. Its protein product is CASSFGTDTSSYEQYF.

The chain's CDR3 is CASSQGQGRYEQYF. DNA for the CDR3: TGTGCCAGTAGTCAGGGACAGGGCCGCTACGAGCAGTACTTC. The gene calls are TRBV19 and TRBJ2-7; the match to TRBD1 covers 9 bases. Per the germline V gene, CDR1 is LNHDA and CDR2 is SQIVND (reference sequence). V gave up 5 bases and J gave up 3 bases; unmatched junction bases: 5. The CDR3 totals 14 residues.

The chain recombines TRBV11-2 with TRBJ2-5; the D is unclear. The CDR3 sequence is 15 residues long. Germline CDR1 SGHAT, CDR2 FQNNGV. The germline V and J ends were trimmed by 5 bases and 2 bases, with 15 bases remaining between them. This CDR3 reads CASSIRRLPQETQYF. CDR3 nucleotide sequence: TGTGCCAGCAGCATTCGAAGGTTGCCTCAAGAGACCCAGTACTTC. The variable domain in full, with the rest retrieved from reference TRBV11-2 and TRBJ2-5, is EAGVAQSPRYKIIEKRQSVAFWCNPISGHATLYWYQQILGQGPKLLIQFQNNGVVDDSQLPKDRFSAERLKGVDSTLKIQPAKLEDSAVYLCASSIRRLPQETQYFGPGTRLLVL.

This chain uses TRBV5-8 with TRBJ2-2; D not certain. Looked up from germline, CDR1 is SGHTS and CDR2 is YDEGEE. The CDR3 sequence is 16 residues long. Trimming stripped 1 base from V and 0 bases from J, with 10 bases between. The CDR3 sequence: CASSLWIGSNTGELFF. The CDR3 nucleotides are TGTGCCAGCAGCTTGTGGATCGGTTCGAACACCGGGGAGCTGTTTTTT.

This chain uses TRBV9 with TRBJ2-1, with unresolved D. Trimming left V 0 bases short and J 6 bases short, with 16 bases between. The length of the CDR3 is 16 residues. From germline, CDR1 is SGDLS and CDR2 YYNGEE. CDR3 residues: CASSVAPTLRINEQFF. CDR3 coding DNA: TGTGCCAGCAGCGTAGCTCCGACCCTCCGAATCAATGAGCAGTTCTTC.

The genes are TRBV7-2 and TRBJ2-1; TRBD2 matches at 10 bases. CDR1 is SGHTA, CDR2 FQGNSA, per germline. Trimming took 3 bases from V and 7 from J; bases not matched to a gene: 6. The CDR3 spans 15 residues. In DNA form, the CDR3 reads TGTGCCAGCAGCTTGTCTAGCGGGAGAGTGAATGAGCAGTTCTTC. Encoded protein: CASSLSSGRVNEQFF.

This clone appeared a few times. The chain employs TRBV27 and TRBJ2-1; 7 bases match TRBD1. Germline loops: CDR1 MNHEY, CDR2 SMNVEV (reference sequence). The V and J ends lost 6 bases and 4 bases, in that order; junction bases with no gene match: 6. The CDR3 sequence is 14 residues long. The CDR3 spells CASSLDRVYNEQFF. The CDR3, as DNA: TGTGCCAGCAGCCTCGACAGGGTGTACAATGAGCAGTTCTTC.

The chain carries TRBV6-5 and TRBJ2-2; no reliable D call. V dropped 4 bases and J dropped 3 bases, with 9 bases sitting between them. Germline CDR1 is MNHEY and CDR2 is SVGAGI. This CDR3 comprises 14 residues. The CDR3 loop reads CASSFFPDTGELFF. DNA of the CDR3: TGTGCCAGCAGTTTCTTTCCAGACACCGGGGAGCTGTTTTTT.

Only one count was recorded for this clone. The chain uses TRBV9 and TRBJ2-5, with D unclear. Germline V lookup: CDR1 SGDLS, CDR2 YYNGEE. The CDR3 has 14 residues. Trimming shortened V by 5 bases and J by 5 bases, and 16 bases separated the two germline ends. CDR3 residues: CASSIGPLRETQYF. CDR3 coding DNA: TGTGCCAGCAGTATAGGACCGTTAAGGGAGACCCAGTACTTC.

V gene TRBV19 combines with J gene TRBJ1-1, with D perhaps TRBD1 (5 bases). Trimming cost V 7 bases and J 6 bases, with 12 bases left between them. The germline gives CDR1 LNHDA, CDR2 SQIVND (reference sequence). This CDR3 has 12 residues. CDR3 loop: CASTAGRAEAFF. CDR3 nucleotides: TGTGCCAGTACCGCAGGGAGAGCTGAAGCTTTCTTT. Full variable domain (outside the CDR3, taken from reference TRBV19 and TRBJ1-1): DGGITQSPKYLFRKEGQNVTLSCEQNLNHDAMYWYRQDPGQGLRLIYYSQIVNDFQKGDIAEGYSVSREKKESFPLTVTSAQKNPTAFYLCASTAGRAEAFFGQGTRLTVV.

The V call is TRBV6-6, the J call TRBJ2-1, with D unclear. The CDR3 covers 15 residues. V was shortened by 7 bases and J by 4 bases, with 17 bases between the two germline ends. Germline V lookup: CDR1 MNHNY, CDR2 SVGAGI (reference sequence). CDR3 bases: TGTGCCAGCACCACCCGGCCCCTGGGATACAATGAGCAGTTCTTC. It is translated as CASTTRPLGYNEQFF.

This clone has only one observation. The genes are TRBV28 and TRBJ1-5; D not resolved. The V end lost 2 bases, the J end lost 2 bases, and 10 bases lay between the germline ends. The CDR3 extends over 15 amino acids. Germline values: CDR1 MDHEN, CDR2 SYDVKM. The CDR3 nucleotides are TGTGCCAGCAGTTTAAGGAGGGCAGGCAATCAGCCCCAGCATTTT. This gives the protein CASSLRRAGNQPQHF.

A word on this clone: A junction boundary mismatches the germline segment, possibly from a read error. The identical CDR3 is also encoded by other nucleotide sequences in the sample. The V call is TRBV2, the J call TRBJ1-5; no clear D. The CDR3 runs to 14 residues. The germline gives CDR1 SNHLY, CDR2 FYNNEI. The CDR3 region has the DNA TGTGCCAGCAGAGAAGGGCTTAGCAATCAGCCCCAGCATTTT. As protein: CASREGLSNQPQHF.

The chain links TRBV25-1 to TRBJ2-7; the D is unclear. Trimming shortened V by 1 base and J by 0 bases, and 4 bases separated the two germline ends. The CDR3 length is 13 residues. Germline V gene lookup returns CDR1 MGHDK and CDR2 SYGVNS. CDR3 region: CASSEFSSYEQYF. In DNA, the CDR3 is TGTGCCAGCAGTGAATTCAGCTCCTACGAGCAGTACTTC.

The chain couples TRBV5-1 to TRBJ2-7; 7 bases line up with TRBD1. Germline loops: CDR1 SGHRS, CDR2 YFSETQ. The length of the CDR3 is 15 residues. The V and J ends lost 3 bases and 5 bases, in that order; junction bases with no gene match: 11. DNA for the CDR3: TGCGCCAGCAGCTACCCGGACAGGATAGCCCACGAGCAGTACTTC. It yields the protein CASSYPDRIAHEQYF.

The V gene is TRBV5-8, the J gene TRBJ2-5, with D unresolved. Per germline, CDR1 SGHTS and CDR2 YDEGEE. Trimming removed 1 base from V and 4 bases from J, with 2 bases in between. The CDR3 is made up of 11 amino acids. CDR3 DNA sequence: TGTGCCAGCAGCTTGTTAGAGACCCAGTACTTC. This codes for CASSLLETQYF.

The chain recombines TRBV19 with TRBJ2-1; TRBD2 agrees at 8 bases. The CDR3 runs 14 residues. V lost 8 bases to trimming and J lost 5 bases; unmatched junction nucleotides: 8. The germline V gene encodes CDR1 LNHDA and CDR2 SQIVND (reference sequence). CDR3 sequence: CASGGAGADNEQFF. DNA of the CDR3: TGTGCCAGTGGGGGAGCGGGAGCCGACAATGAGCAGTTCTTC.

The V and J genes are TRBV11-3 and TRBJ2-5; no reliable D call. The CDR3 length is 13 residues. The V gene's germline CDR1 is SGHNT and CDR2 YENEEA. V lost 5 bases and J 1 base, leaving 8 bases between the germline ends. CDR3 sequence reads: CASSADPQETQYF. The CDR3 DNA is TGTGCCAGCAGCGCGGATCCCCAAGAGACCCAGTACTTC. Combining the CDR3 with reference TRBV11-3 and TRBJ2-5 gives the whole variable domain EAGVVQSPRYKIIEKKQPVAFWCNPISGHNTLYWYLQNLGQGPELLIRYENEEAVDDSQLPKDRFSAERLKGVDSTLKIQPAELGDSAVYLCASSADPQETQYFGPGTRLLVL.

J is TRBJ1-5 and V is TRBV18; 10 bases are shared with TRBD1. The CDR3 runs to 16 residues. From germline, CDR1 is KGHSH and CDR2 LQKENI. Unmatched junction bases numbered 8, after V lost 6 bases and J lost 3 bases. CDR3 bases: TGTGCCAGCTCTACCACCGGGACAGGGGTCAATCAGCCCCAGCATTTT. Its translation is CASSTTGTGVNQPQHF.

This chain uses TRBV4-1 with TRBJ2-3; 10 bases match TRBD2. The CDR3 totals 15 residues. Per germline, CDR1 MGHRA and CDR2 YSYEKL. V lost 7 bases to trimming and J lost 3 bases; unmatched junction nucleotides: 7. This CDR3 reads CASTTSGTGTDTQYF. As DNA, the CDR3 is TGCGCCAGCACAACTAGCGGGACGGGGACAGATACGCAGTATTTT.

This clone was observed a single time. Written as DNA, the CDR3 is TGTGCCAGCAGTGTTGTGGCCGGGGAGCTGTTTTTT. Residues: CASSVVAGELFF. V gene TRBV9 combines with J gene TRBJ2-2; D uncertain. Germline V gene data show CDR1 as SGDLS and CDR2 as YYNGEE. Trimming removed 5 bases from V and 6 bases from J, with 8 bases in between. The CDR3 consists of 12 residues.

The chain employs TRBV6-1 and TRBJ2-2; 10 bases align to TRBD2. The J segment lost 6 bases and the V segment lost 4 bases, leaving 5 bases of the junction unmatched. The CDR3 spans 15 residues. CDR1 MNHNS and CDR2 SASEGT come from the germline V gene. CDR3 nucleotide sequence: TGTGCCAGCAGTGGGCTAGCGGGAGTTGCCGGGGAGCTGTTTTTT. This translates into CASSGLAGVAGELFF.